This T cell receptor beta chain was documented in a study of regulatory T cells in long-lasting Graves disease (dated by TCRdb to the early 2020s). Notes on the research overall: Persistent Graves' disease was defined as persistently positive TSH receptor autoantibodies together with antithyroid drug treatment for over 5 years. Persistent Graves' disease patients were compared with newly diagnosed Graves' disease patients by peripheral blood TCR sequencing and RNA sequencing. The study was conducted in China and was registered as a clinical trial. A total of about 33 samples were covered by TCR sequencing, comprising approximately 13 persistent and 20 newly diagnosed Graves' disease patients. Antithyroid drugs had been taken for 8.5 to 12 years on average by persistent Graves' disease patients in the clinical cohort.

V gives up 2 bases and J gives up 8 bases, and the segment between their germline ends measures 9 bases. CDR1 SGHAT and CDR2 FQNNGV are derived from the germline V gene. The CDR3 contains 12 residues, cysteine and phenylalanine counted. The sequence is cut down to CDR3 DNA, 36 bases in frame from base 1. The receptor library was made with multiplex PCR. Sequencing relied on an Illumina HiSeq 4000. TCR beta libraries were built with iRepertoire HTBI primers and Arm-PCR amplification of CDR3 regions. PCR products were gel purified before sequencing. In the original analysis: Gene usage analysis of CDR3 amino acid clonotypes used the approximately 62 TRBV and around 14 TRBJ segments found across samples. COPE and FqMerger were used to merge filtered high-quality paired reads into contigs. Contigs were aligned with BLAST to IMGT TRBV, TRBD and TRBJ reference genes, and CDR3 was defined per IMGT. Any clonotype with a frequency above 0.1% was counted as a highly expanded clone. Repertoire diversity was measured by Shannon entropy, and V-J evenness by the Gini coefficient. A clonotype found in more than one individual was treated as public. Using fastp at Q25 and MiXCR, TCRdb reprocessed the public reads and kept productive beta chains. All rows with the same CDR3 protein become a single entry with the most common DNA and genes. The V and J calls and clone size are TCRdb's, not the authors'. This sample holds some 420,000 distinct CDR3 sequences; around a fifth were observed only once. The top ten clones comprise around 13% of the sample.

Overall results and qualifications from the work: Only peripheral blood was studied, because thyroid tissue, the primary lesion, was inaccessible. The authors acknowledged the small sample size as a limitation that may reduce accuracy. Patients with persistent disease shared more public clonotypes (under 3,000) than newly diagnosed patients did (around 930). Sequencing and analysis were limited to the TCR beta chain. Compared with newly diagnosed patients, patients with persistent Graves' disease had lower TCR Shannon entropy and fewer highly expanded clones, which suggests clonal expansion. Preferential use of TRBV28, TRBJ1-2 and TRBJ2-5 was observed in persistent disease, whereas TRBV20-1 and TRBJ2-1 were favored in newly diagnosed disease.

This clonotype showed up many times. No antigen is known for it. One base away there is no much larger clone; base qualities are not given. This specimen's time point label, interpreted: persistent/refractory GD, antithyroid drugs over 5 years with positive TRAb. For both TCR sequencing and RNA sequencing, RNA was extracted from PBMCs using TRIzol. The diagnosis of Graves' disease followed American Thyroid Association guidelines. Patients for the study were recruited at an endocrinology department in Xi'an, China. From each patient, around 8.3 milliliters of peripheral blood was collected into an EDTA anticoagulant tube. Ficoll Paque Plus density gradient separation was used to isolate PBMCs, and no further T cell sorting was done. RNA quality was checked with an Agilent 2100 Bioanalyzer and agarose gel, and concentration with a NanoDrop 2000.

The chain was built from TRBV11-2 and TRBJ1-2, with TRBD1 perhaps the D gene, on 5 matching bases. The sample here was peripheral blood mononuclear cells (PBMCs), taken when the disease was refractory, from a patient treated with antithyroid drugs. This receptor was identified in a female donor with Graves disease. The DNA sequence follows: TGTGCCAGCAGCTTAATAGGGGAGGGCTACACCTTC. It is translated as CASSLIGEGYTF.